Presented here are 14 T cell receptor beta chains from one specimen sequenced in a study of breast tumors, draining lymph nodes, adjacent tissues. The lymph nodes were axillary draining lymph nodes from breast cancer patients. TCRdb independently ran MiXCR on the multiplex PCR reads; one entry per CDR3 protein. The sample yields about 200,000 distinct CDR3 sequences, 25% to 40% seen once. Sequenced material: axillary lymph node tissue. The receptors stem from a female donor with breast cancer. Some clones in this sample may be carry-over from other donors' samples.

The table lists this clonotype with a few counts. A much bigger clone sits one base away, suggesting this may be a read error. This chain connects TRBV11-2 to TRBJ2-7; TRBD2 agrees at 8 bases. The CDR3 sequence is 15 residues long. CDR1 and CDR2 (germline): SGHAT, FQNNGV. V lost 0 bases, J lost 1 base, and 2 bases stayed unmatched. CDR3 amino acids: CASSLEAGASYEQYF. The CDR3 DNA follows: TGTGCCAGCAGCTTAGAAGCGGGAGCGTCCTACGAGCAGTACTTC. The full variable domain, rest sourced from reference TRBV11-2 and TRBJ2-7, is EAGVAQSPRYKIIEKRQSVAFWCNPISGHATLYWYQQILGQGPKLLIQFQNNGVVDDSQLPKDRFSAERLKGVDSTLKIQPAKLEDSAVYLCASSLEAGASYEQYFGPGTRLTVT.

About this clonotype: A single base separates this from a much larger clone, so it may be a read error. The chain uses TRBV20-1 and TRBJ1-5, with D possibly being TRBD1 (6 bases). From germline, CDR1 is DFQATT and CDR2 SNEGSKA (reference sequence). The CDR3 has 14 amino acids. The CDR3 is CSASSGGHNPPQHF. CDR3 coding DNA: TGCAGTGCTAGTTCCGGGGGACACAATCCGCCCCAGCATTTT.

This clonotype was counted once. The J gene is TRBJ2-7, the V gene TRBV20-1, with 7 bases matching TRBD2. V dropped 4 bases and J dropped 5; count of bases not matched to a gene: 11. The CDR3 runs 14 residues. Germline V gene data show CDR1 as DFQATT and CDR2 as SNEGSKA (reference sequence). Written as DNA, the CDR3 is TGCAGTGCTATGGGTAACGGGAGGACAAACGAGCAGTACTTC. This translates into CSAMGNGRTNEQYF.

The chain combines TRBV2 with TRBJ1-6, with a weak D call TRBD1 (6 bases). This CDR3 is built from 16 residues. The germline gives CDR1 SNHLY, CDR2 FYNNEI. Trimming cost V 4 bases and J 9 bases, with 19 bases left between them. The CDR3 protein is CASSGKAGATSSPLHF. The CDR3 DNA is TGTGCCAGCAGTGGTAAAGCGGGGGCTACGAGTTCACCCCTCCACTTT.

Concerning this clonotype itself: This may stem from a read error, because a much larger clone lies one nucleotide away. CDR3 sequence: CASSFSGAYNEQSF. In DNA form, the CDR3 reads TGCGCCAGCAGTTTTAGCGGGGCCTACAATGAGCAGTCCTTC. The chain carries TRBV5-1 and TRBJ2-1; 8 bases are a match to TRBD2. The CDR3 length is 14 residues. Germline V gives CDR1 SGHRS, CDR2 YFSETQ.

This clonotype appeared many times. The chain is built from TRBV6-5 and TRBJ1-2; 7 bases match TRBD1. Germline-derived CDR1 and CDR2 are MNHEY and SVGAGI. CDR3 length equals 14 residues. V lost 5 bases and J lost 1; bases outside the gene matches: 4. The CDR3 loop reads CASSKTGINYGYTF. The CDR3 coding sequence is TGTGCCAGCAGTAAGACAGGGATTAACTATGGCTACACCTTC.

This clonotype was seen at least ten times. The V gene is TRBV5-6, the J gene TRBJ2-3; the D call may be TRBD1 or TRBD2 (6 bases each). The CDR3 runs to 16 residues. V lost 2 bases and J lost 0, with 13 bases in between. CDR1 is SGHDT, CDR2 YYEEEE, per germline. The CDR3 sequence: CASSFSGGPSTDTQYF. CDR3 bases: TGTGCCAGCAGCTTCTCCGGGGGCCCTAGCACAGATACGCAGTATTTT.

V is TRBV4-1 and J is TRBJ1-2; 7 bases map to TRBD1. V lost 1 base to trimming and J lost 5 bases; unmatched junction nucleotides: 7. Germline V gene sequence: CDR1 MGHRA, CDR2 YSYEKL. This CDR3 spans 15 amino acids. As DNA, the CDR3 is TGCGCCAGCAGCCAAGTAGCGGGACAGAATTATGGCTACACCTTC. It yields the protein CASSQVAGQNYGYTF.

This clonotype appeared a single time. This chain connects TRBV9 to TRBJ2-5; 13 bases align to TRBD2. Germline V gene sequence: CDR1 SGDLS, CDR2 YYNGEE. This CDR3 is 16 amino acids long. V lost 5 bases and J lost 4; bases outside the gene matches: 8. The CDR3 sequence is CASSRTSGGGRETQYF. CDR3 nucleotides: TGTGCCAGCAGTCGGACTAGCGGGGGTGGTAGAGAGACCCAGTACTTC.

This clonotype was seen a few times. Mismatch with germline at one junction end may stem from a read error. The V call is TRBV5-1, the J call TRBJ2-1; 8 nucleotides agree with TRBD1. Per the germline V gene, CDR1 is SGHRS and CDR2 is YFSETQ. The CDR3 is 17 residues long. CDR3 DNA sequence: TGCGCCAGCAGCTTGGGCCAGGGGGCGAGGGGGAGGTTTGAGCAGCTCTTC. It is translated as CASSLGQGARGRFEQLF.

The chain couples TRBV30 to TRBJ1-6; no reliable D call. This CDR3 has 14 residues. The germline V gene has CDR1 GTSNPN and CDR2 SVGIG (reference sequence). Trimming removed 1 base from V and 3 bases from J, with 7 bases in between. The CDR3 sequence is CAWSAGNYNSPLHF. DNA of the CDR3: TGTGCCTGGAGTGCCGGGAACTATAATTCACCCCTCCACTTT.

The V and J genes are TRBV12-3 or TRBV12-4 and TRBJ2-6; TRBD2 might be the D (5 bases). The CDR3 extends over 16 amino acids. Trimming shortened V by 7 bases and J by 0 bases, and 13 bases separated the two germline ends. This CDR3 is CASTIIGGSGANVLTF. CDR3 DNA: TGTGCCAGCACCATCATTGGAGGCTCTGGGGCCAACGTCCTGACTTTC.

At least ten counts were recorded for this clonotype. V gene TRBV2 combines with J gene TRBJ2-7; weak D call: TRBD1 (6 bases). In germline, CDR1 is SNHLY, CDR2 FYNNEI. CDR3 length equals 14 residues. V lost 7 bases to trimming and J lost 0 bases, with 13 bases between them. Here the CDR3 reads CASKGEQGSYEQYF. As DNA, the CDR3 is TGTGCCAGCAAGGGGGAGCAGGGCTCCTACGAGCAGTACTTC.

The table lists this clonotype with a few counts. V and J are TRBV13 and TRBJ1-1; D is undetermined. V lost 7 bases and J 1 base, leaving 7 bases between the germline ends. Germline V gene lookup returns CDR1 PRHDT and CDR2 FYEKMQ (reference sequence). CDR3 length equals 12 residues. The CDR3 sequence is CASKPPNTEAFF. In DNA form, the CDR3 reads TGTGCCAGCAAGCCCCCGAACACTGAAGCTTTCTTT.